This note documents a single T cell receptor beta chain sequence. What antigen it recognizes has not been identified. No quality values exist for individual bases; no much larger clone is one base distant. The source of the sample is a study of radiotherapy plus CTLA-4 blockade in lung cancer (dated by TCRdb to the late 2010s). Describing the broader study: Among the enrolled patients, around 19% had an objective response, and less than 40% reached disease control.

From its cysteine to its phenylalanine, the CDR3 spans 14 amino acids. The sequence is cut down to CDR3 DNA, 42 bases in frame from base 1. Taken from the germline V gene (reference sequence), the CDR1 and CDR2 loops are LNHNV and YYDKDF. V drops 2 bases and J drops 3 bases, leaving 10 bases in between. Libraries were made using the immunoSEQ multiplex PCR assay. Sourced from immuneACCESS, this table was stored by TCRdb with only in-frame sequences that have V and J called. A share of the clones is absent; for the studies checked, an unresolved V gene accounts for under half, and the remainder has no known explanation. Across this sample there are around 65,000 clones, with 70% to 80% seen only once. Of the sample, 4% to 5% is held by the ten largest clones. The investigation overall reported the following: After treatment with radiotherapy and ipilimumab, TCR clones that originated in tumors expanded in peripheral blood. Increased serum interferon-beta after radiation, together with early dynamic changes in blood T cell clones, were reported to be the strongest predictors of response.

The study tested focal radiation therapy combined with CTLA-4 blockade (ipilimumab) in patients with chemo-refractory metastatic non-small-cell lung cancer. The chain uses TRBV15 and TRBJ2-5; 6 matching bases give a weak D call of TRBD1. The source of this sequence is a human donor with non-small cell lung cancer who had a complete response to radiotherapy plus ipilimumab. The sequenced sample was peripheral blood, obtained from a patient treated with radiotherapy plus ipilimumab. The CDR3 reads CATSRPDRKETQYF. The DNA sequence is given as TGTGCCACCAGCAGACCCGACAGGAAAGAGACCCAGTACTTC.